The source of this T cell receptor (beta chain) is a study of T cell changes during pregnancy in multiple sclerosis (dated by TCRdb to between 2018 and 2021). At the level of the whole study: The study examined how the T cell repertoire changed over the course of pregnancy in women with multiple sclerosis.

CDR1 is given as MNHNY and CDR2 as SVGAGI, both from the germline V gene (reference sequence). Trimming takes 6 bases from V and 0 bases from J, and the germline ends sit 6 bases apart. Taken from cysteine to phenylalanine, the CDR3 has 12 residues. Only CDR3 DNA remains: 36 bases, in frame from the first base. The library was built by means of the immunoSEQ multiplex PCR assay. TCRdb retrieved this table from immuneACCESS and kept in-frame rearrangements only. Not all clones are present; in checked studies, unresolved V genes account for under half, and no reason is known for the remainder. For this sample there are over 30,000 clones; about nine tenths appear just once. The ten largest clonotypes hold under 5% of the sample. Worth noting for this clone: Its target antigen remains unknown. It has no much larger one-base neighbor in the sample; base qualities were not kept.

The rearrangement combines TRBV6-6 with TRBJ2-7; the best D guess is TRBD2, with 5 bases matching. This sequence was found in a female donor in good health, enrolled as a control in a pregnancy study. The sequences come from CD8+ T cells from peripheral blood mononuclear cells, collected in the second trimester of pregnancy. The CDR3 reads CASSGDSYEQYF. The DNA is as follows: TGTGCCAGCAGCGGGGACTCCTACGAGCAGTACTTC.